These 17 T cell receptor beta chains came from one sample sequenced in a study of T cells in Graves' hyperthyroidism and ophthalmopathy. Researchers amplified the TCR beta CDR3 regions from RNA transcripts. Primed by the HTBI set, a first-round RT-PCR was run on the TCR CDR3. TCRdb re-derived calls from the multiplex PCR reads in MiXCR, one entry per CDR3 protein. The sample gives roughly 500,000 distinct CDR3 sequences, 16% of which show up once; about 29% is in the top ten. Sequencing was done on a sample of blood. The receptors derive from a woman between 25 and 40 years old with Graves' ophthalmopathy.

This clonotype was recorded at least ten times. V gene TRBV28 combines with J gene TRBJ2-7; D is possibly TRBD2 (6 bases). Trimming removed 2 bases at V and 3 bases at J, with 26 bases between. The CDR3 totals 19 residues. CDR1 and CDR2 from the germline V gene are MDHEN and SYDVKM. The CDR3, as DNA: TGTGCCAGCAGTTTAAATCCCCTAGGAGTTGCGGGAATCGGCTACGAGCAGTACTTC. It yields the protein CASSLNPLGVAGIGYEQYF.

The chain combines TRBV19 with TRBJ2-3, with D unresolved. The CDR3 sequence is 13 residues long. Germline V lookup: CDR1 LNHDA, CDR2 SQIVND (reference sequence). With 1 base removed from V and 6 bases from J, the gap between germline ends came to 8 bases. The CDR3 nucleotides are TGTGCCAGTAGTATAGTGGAGATGGATACGCAGTATTTT. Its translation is CASSIVEMDTQYF.

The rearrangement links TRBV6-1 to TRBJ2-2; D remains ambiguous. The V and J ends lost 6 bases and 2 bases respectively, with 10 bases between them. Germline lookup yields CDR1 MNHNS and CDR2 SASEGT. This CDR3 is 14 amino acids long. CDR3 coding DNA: TGTGCCAGCAGAATAGTGGGCAACACCGGGGAGCTGTTTTTT. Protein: CASRIVGNTGELFF.

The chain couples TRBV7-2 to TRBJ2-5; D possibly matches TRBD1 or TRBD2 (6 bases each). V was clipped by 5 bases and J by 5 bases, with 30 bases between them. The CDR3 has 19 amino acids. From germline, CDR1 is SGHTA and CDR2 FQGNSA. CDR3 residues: CASSQSPRRGASMGETQYF. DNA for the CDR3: TGTGCCAGCAGCCAAAGTCCTCGAAGGGGGGCCAGCATGGGGGAGACCCAGTACTTC.

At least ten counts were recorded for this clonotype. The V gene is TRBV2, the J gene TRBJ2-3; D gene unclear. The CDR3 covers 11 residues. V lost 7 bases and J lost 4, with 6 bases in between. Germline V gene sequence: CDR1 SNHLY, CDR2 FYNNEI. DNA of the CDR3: TGTGCCAGCAAAGTAGCAGATACGCAGTATTTT. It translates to CASKVADTQYF.

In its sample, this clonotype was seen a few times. The CDR3 loop is CASSLQAAKETQYF. CDR3 DNA sequence: TGTGCCAGCAGTTTACAGGCAGCAAAAGAGACCCAGTACTTC. The V call is TRBV27, the J call TRBJ2-5; D gene unclear. The CDR3 is 14 amino acids. Germline loops: CDR1 MNHEY, CDR2 SMNVEV (reference sequence). V lost 2 bases, J lost 3 bases, and 10 bases lay in between.

CDR3 in DNA: TGTGCCAGCAGCCCTCATCTAAGCAATCAGCCCCAGCATTTT. Amino acid sequence: CASSPHLSNQPQHF. The rearrangement joins TRBV9 to TRBJ1-5; unclear D gene. The germline V and J ends were trimmed by 4 bases and 1 base, with 9 bases remaining between them. CDR1 is SGDLS and CDR2 is YYNGEE in the germline V gene. CDR3 size: 14 residues.

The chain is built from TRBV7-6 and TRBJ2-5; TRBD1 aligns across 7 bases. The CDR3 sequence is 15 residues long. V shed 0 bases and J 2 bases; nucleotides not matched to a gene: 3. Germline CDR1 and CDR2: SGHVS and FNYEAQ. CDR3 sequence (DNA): TGTGCCAGCAGCTTAGCGGGACAGAAGCAAGAGACCCAGTACTTC. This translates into CASSLAGQKQETQYF.

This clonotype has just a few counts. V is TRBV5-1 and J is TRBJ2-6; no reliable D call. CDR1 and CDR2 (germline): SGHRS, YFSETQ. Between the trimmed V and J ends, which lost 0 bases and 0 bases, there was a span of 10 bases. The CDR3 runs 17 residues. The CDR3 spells CASSLDLVFSGANVLTF. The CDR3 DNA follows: TGCGCCAGCAGCTTGGACTTGGTTTTCTCTGGGGCCAACGTCCTGACTTTC.

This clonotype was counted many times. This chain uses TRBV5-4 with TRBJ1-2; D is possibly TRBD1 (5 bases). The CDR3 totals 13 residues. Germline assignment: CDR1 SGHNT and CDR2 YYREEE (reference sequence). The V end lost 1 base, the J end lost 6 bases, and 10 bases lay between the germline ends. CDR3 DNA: TGTGCCAGCAGCTTGCTAACAGGCGATGGCTACACCTTC. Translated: CASSLLTGDGYTF.

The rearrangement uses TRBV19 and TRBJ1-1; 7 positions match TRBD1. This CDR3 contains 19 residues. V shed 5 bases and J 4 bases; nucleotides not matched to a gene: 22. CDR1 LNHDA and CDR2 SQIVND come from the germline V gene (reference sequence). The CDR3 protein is CASSHIEGRQGRGGTEAFF. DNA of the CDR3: TGTGCCAGTAGTCATATCGAGGGGCGACAGGGCAGAGGGGGCACTGAAGCTTTCTTT.

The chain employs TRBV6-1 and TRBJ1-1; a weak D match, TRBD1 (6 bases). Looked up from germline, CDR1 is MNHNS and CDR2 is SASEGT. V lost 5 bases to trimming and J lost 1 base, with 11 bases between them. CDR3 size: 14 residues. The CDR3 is CASSPYRENTEAFF. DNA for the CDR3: TGTGCCAGCAGTCCATACAGGGAGAACACTGAAGCTTTCTTT.

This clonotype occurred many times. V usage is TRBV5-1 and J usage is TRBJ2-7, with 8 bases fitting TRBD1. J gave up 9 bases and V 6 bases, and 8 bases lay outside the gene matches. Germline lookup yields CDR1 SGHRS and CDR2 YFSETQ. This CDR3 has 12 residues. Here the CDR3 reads CASTLDRGRQYF. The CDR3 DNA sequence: TGCGCCAGCACCCTCGACAGGGGTAGGCAGTACTTC.

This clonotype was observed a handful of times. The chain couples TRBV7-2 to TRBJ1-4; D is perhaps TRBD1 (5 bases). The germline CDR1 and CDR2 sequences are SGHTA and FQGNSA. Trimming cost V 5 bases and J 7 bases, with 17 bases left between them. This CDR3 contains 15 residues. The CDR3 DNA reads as TGTGCCAGCAGCAACGAGGGGCTTGGAGCTGAAAAACTGTTTTTT. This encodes CASSNEGLGAEKLFF. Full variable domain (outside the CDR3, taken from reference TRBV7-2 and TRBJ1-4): GAGVSQSPSNKVTEKGKDVELRCDPISGHTALYWYRQSLGQGLEFLIYFQGNSAPDKSGLPSDRFSAERTGGSVSTLTIQRTQQEDSAVYLCASSNEGLGAEKLFFGSGTQLSVL.

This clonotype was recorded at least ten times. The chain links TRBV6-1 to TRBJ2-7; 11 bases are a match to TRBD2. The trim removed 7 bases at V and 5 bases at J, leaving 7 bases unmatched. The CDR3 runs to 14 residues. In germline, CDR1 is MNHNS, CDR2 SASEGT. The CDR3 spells CASTPLAGAHEQYF. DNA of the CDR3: TGTGCCAGCACCCCACTAGCGGGAGCACACGAGCAGTACTTC.

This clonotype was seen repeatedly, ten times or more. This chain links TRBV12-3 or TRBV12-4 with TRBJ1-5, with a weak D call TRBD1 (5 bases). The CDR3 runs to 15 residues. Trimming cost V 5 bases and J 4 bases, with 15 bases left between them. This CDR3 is CASSPGPEGNQPQHF. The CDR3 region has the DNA TGTGCCAGCAGTCCTGGACCCGAGGGGAATCAGCCCCAGCATTTT.

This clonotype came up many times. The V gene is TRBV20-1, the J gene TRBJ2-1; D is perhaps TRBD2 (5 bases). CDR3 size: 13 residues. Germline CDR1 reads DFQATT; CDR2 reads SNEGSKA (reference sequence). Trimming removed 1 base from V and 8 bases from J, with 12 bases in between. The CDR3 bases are TGCAGTGCTAGAGTCGGAGGAAGGGATGAGCAGTTCTTC. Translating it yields CSARVGGRDEQFF.